The sample holds a few counts of the clone carrying this T cell receptor beta chain. Its matching antigen is unknown. The record originates from a study of beta chain features in type 1 diabetes. The isolated RNA, all of it, was reverse transcribed, so expressed TCRB transcripts were what got sequenced. The protocol was immunoSEQ multiplex PCR, while the TCRdb copy is restricted to in-frame clones and leaves out a portion. The table has around 500,000 clones, approximately 10% seen once; the top ten hold over 0.04%. Sampling consisted of one heparinised blood draw per donor, averaging roughly 110 mL. Germline-derived CDR1 and CDR2 are GTSNPN and SVGIG (reference sequence). V lost 5 bases to trimming and J lost 4 bases, with 11 bases between them. There are 12 residues in the CDR3. Broader study findings: Sequencing of cDNA might inflate the share of cells that strongly express TCR. Moderately but significantly shorter TCRB CDR3s were found in Type 1 diabetes patients in all four CD4+ subsets. The question of HLA type influencing TCRB rearrangement was one that remained unresolved here.

Material for sequencing was naive CD4+ T cells from blood. V usage is TRBV30 and J usage is TRBJ1-2; TRBD1 is a possible D gene (6 bases). The clonotype comes from a woman between 18 and 29 years old in good health. The DNA for the CDR3 is TGTGCCTGGCACAGGGATGGCTATGGCTACACCTTC. It yields the protein CAWHRDGYGYTF.